This TCR beta chain was recovered during a study of cytomegalovirus exposure and HLA in healthy donors. Trimming stripped 6 bases from V and 6 bases from J, with 18 bases between. Germline V gene data show CDR1 as SGHNT and CDR2 as YYREEE (reference sequence). The CDR3 is 15 amino acids. It was with 60 Vbeta and 13 Jbeta primers that the PCR ran. The protocol was immunoSEQ multiplex PCR, while the TCRdb copy is restricted to in-frame clones and leaves out a portion. Of around 100,000 clones listed, roughly 80% were seen once; the top ten hold under 2%. This clone was found a few times. The chain links TRBV5-4 to TRBJ2-2; D not certain. This receptor was identified in a woman between 40 and 55 years old in good health and CMV-seronegative. The specimen sequenced was PBMCs. The chain's CDR3 is CASTTSLPNSGELFF. Here the CDR3 DNA reads TGTGCCAGCACCACCTCCCTACCGAATTCCGGGGAGCTGTTTTTT.